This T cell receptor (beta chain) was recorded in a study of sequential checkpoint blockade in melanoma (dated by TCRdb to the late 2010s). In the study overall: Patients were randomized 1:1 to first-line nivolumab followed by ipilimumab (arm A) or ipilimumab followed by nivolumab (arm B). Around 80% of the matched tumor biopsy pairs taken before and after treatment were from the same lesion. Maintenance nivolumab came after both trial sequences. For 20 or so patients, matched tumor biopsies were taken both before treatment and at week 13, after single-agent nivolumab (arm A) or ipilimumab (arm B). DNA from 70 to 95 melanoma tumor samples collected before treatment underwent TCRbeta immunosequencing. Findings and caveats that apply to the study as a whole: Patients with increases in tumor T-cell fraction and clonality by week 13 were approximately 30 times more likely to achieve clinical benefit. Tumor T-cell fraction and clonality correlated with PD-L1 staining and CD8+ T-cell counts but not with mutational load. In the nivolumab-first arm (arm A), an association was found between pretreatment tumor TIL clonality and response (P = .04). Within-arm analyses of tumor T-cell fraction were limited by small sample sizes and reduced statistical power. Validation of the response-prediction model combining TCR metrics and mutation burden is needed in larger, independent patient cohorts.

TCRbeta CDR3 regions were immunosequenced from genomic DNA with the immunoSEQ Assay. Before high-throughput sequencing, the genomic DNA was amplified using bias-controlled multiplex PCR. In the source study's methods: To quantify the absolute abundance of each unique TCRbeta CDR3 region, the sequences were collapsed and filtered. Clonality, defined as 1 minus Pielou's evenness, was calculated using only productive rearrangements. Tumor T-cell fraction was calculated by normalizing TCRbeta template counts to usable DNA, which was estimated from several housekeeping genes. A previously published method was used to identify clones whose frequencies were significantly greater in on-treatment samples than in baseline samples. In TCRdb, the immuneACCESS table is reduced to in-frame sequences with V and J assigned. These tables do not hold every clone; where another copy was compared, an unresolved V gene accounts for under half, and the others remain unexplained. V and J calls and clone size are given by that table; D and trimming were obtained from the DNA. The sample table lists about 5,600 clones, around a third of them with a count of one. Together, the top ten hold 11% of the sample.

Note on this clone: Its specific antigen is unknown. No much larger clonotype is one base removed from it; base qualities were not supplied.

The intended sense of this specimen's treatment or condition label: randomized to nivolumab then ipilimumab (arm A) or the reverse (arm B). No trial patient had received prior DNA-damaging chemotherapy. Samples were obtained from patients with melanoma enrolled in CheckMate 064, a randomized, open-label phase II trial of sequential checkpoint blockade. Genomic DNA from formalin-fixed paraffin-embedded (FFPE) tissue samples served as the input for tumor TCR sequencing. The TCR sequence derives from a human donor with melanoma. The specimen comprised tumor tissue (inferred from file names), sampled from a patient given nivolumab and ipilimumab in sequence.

The CDR3 amino acid sequence is: CASSPTPGTTNYGYTF. The nucleotide sequence is TGCGCCAGCAGCCCTACCCCCGGGACAACGAACTATGGCTACACCTTC. The sequence joins TRBV5-1 to TRBJ1-2; matching of 6 bases hints at TRBD1 as the D gene. Reading the germline V gene gives CDR1 SGHRS and CDR2 YFSETQ. A distance of 18 bases separates the germline ends of V and J, which lose 4 bases and 2 bases respectively. Its CDR3 holds 16 amino acids, cysteine through phenylalanine. CDR3 DNA only is kept here, 48 bases in frame from base 1.